This TCR beta chain was captured in a study of cytomegalovirus exposure and HLA in healthy donors. In the PCR, 60 Vbeta and 13 Jbeta primers were used. Some clones are missing from TCRdb's copy, which holds only in-frame ones; the method was immunoSEQ multiplex PCR. Among about 200,000 clones, about 79% were seen once, and the ten largest hold about 0.094%. Trimming removed 1 base from V and 0 bases from J, with 13 bases in between. The germline V gene has CDR1 SGHAT and CDR2 FQNNGV. CDR3 length: 16 amino acids. The clonotype was recovered from a boy between 2 and 10 years old in good health and CMV-seronegative. This chain links TRBV11-2 with TRBJ2-7; D might be TRBD1 (5 bases). Sequencing was performed on PBMCs. The chain's CDR3 is CASSLVRQGASYEQYF. CDR3 in DNA: TGTGCCAGCAGCTTAGTGAGGCAGGGTGCCTCCTACGAGCAGTACTTC.